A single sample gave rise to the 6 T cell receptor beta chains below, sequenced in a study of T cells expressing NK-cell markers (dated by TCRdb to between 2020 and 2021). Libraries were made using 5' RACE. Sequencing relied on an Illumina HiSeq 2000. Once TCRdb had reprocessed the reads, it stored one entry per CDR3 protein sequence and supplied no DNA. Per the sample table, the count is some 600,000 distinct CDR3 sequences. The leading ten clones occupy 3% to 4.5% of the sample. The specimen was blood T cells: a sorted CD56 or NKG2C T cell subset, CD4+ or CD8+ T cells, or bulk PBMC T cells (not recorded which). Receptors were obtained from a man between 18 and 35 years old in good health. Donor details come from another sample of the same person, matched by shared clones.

The CDR3 here is CASSLRDRAHEQYF. This chain connects TRBV5-1 to TRBJ2-7; TCRdb lists TRBD1, though no DNA is available to test this call. The germline gives CDR1 SGHRS, CDR2 YFSETQ. The CDR3 is 14 residues long. The full variable domain, rest sourced from reference TRBV5-1 and TRBJ2-7, is KAGVTQTPRYLIKTRGQQVTLSCSPISGHRSVSWYQQTPGQGLQFLFEYFSETQRNKGNFPGRFSGRQFSNSRSEMNVSTLELGDSALYLCASSLRDRAHEQYFGPGTRLTVT.

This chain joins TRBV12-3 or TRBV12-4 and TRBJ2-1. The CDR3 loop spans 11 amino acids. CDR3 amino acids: CASQFYNEQFF.

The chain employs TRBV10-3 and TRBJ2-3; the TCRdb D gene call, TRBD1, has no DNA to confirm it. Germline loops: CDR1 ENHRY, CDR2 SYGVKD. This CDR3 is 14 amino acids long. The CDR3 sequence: CAISEQGSTDTQYF.

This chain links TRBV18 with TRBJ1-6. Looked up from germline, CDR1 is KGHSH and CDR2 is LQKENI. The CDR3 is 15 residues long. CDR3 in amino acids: CASSRDSSYNSPLHF.

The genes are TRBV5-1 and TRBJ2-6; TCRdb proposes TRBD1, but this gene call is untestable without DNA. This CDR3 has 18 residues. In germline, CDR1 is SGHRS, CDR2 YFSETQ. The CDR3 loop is CASSLRTGKISGANVLTF.

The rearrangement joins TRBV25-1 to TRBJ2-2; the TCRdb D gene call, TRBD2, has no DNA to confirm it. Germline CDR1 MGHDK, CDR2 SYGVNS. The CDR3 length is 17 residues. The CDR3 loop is CASSGLHGGLDTGELFF.